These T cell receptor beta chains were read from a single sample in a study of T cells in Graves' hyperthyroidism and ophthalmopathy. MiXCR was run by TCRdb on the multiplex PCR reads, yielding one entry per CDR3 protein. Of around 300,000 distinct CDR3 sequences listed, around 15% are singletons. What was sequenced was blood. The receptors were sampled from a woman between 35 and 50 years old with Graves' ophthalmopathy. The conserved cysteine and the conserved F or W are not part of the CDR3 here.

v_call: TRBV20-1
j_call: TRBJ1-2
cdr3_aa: SARDTGQGNYGYT

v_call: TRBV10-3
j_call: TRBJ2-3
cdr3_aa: AISEDRTWGDTQY

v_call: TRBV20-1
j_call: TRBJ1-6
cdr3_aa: SVWTGISGGDSPLH

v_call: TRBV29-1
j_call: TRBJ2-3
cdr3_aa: SVAGGSTDTQY

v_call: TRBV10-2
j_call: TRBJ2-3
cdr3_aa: ASSEDSLSTDTQY

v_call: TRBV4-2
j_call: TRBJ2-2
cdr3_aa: ASSQILDRNTGELF

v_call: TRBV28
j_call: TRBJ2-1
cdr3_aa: ASSFAGDRANEQF

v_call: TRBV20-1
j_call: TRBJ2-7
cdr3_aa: SATRQLHDYEQY

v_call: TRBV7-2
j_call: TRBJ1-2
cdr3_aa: ASRTGGDGYT

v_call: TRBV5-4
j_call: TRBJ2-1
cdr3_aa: ASSLGAPRTSYNEQF